Listed below are T cell receptor beta chains from one sample, sequenced in a study of blood T cell repertoires in COVID-19. Produced via immunoSEQ multiplex PCR; TCRdb's table is partial and in-frame only. In the table there are approximately 230,000 clones, around 80% of which are singletons. Specimen: PBMCs or T cells enriched from blood (not recorded which). All receptors derive from a man aged 35-49 years who had recovered from COVID-19. Each CDR3 is given with its conserved first and last residue. Fields, in order: V gene, clone size, D gene, J gene, CDR3 protein, CDR3 DNA. A D gene is named only where the DNA matches it firmly. A clone size is listed for some rows: how often the clone was seen (once, few, many), or a class if it is expanded.

TRBV10-3,NA,TRBD1,TRBJ1-2,CAINEDRVEGYTF,TGTGCCATCAACGAGGACAGGGTGGAAGGCTACACCTTC
TRBV19,NA,NA,TRBJ1-2,CASSGNNYGYTF,TGTGCCAGTAGCGGTAACAACTATGGCTACACCTTC
TRBV11-2,NA,TRBD1,TRBJ2-1,CASSLEVTGENEQFF,TGTGCCAGCAGCTTAGAAGTGACAGGGGAGAATGAGCAGTTCTTC
TRBV10-3,NA,NA,TRBJ2-7,CAMRTPTYEQYF,TGTGCCATGCGGACTCCTACCTACGAGCAGTACTTC
TRBV10-3,NA,NA,TRBJ2-1,CAISEGNTAYNEQFF,TGTGCCATCAGTGAGGGCAACACAGCCTACAATGAGCAGTTCTTC
TRBV7-3,NA,TRBD2,TRBJ2-1,CASSSGAGGLNEQFF,TGTGCCAGCAGCTCGGGAGCGGGGGGACTCAATGAGCAGTTCTTC
TRBV3-1/TRBV3-2,NA,NA,TRBJ2-3,CASSPLGGTDTQYF,TGTGCCAGCAGCCCCCTAGGAGGGACAGATACGCAGTATTTT
TRBV28,NA,NA,TRBJ2-5,CASSLPAPEETQYF,TGTGCCAGCAGTTTACCCGCTCCGGAGGAGACCCAGTACTTC
TRBV10-3,NA,TRBD1,TRBJ1-2,CAISERDRASYGYTF,TGTGCCATCAGTGAGCGAGACAGGGCAAGTTATGGCTACACCTTC
TRBV7-9,NA,TRBD1,TRBJ2-1,CASSFDRGEGFAQFF,TGTGCCAGCAGCTTTGACAGGGGCGAGGGATTTGCGCAGTTCTTC
TRBV5-8,NA,TRBD1,TRBJ1-1,CASGAGTGFAFF,TGTGCCAGCGGGGCCGGGACAGGGTTTGCTTTCTTT
TRBV5-1,NA,NA,TRBJ2-7,CASSLGRPRVGEQYF,TGCGCCAGCAGCTTGGGCCGACCCAGGGTTGGCGAGCAGTACTTC
TRBV18,few,TRBD2,TRBJ2-2,CASSPLTSLNTGELFF,TGTGCCAGCTCACCATTGACTAGCCTAAACACCGGGGAGCTGTTTTTT
TRBV5-6,NA,TRBD2,TRBJ2-3,CASSLAGGYTDTQYF,TGTGCCAGCAGCTTAGCGGGGGGGTACACAGATACGCAGTATTTT
TRBV18,NA,NA,TRBJ2-7,CASSPRGIYEQYF,TGTGCCAGCTCACCCAGAGGAATCTACGAGCAGTACTTC
TRBV28,NA,NA,TRBJ2-7,CASSHPTRGSHEQYF,TGTGCCAGCAGTCACCCCACGCGGGGTTCCCACGAGCAGTACTTC
TRBV12-5,few,NA,TRBJ1-1,CASGLAPGTEAFF,TGTGCTAGTGGTTTGGCCCCGGGGACTGAAGCTTTCTTT
TRBV7-2,NA,NA,TRBJ2-3,CASSSRQGTQYF,TGTGCCAGCAGCTCCCGACAAGGTACGCAGTATTTT
TRBV28,once,NA,TRBJ2-7,CASAGGGASSYEQYF,TGTGCCAGCGCTGGGGGGGGCGCGAGTTCCTACGAGCAGTACTTC
TRBV19,NA,NA,TRBJ1-1,CATLKQGYTEAFF,TGTGCCACCCTGAAACAGGGCTACACTGAAGCTTTCTTT
TRBV4-1,NA,TRBD2,TRBJ2-7,CASSRTSGSGYEQYF,TGCGCCAGCAGCCGAACTAGCGGGAGTGGGTACGAGCAGTACTTC
TRBV18,NA,NA,TRBJ1-1,CASSGRRTEAFF,TGTGCCAGCTCAGGACGGAGGACTGAAGCTTTCTTT
TRBV28,NA,TRBD2,TRBJ2-1,CASNSGTRGSNEQFF,TGTGCCAGCAATTCCGGGACTAGAGGCTCCAATGAGCAGTTCTTC
TRBV5-1,NA,NA,TRBJ1-1,CASSLDTGREAFF,TGCGCCAGCAGCTTGGATACAGGACGTGAAGCTTTCTTT
TRBV2,NA,TRBD1,TRBJ1-1,CASNQLGQGGAFF,TGTGCCAGCAATCAACTCGGACAGGGTGGAGCTTTCTTT
TRBV6-5,NA,NA,TRBJ1-5,CASSPNRDTQPQHF,TGTGCCAGCAGTCCCAACAGGGATACCCAGCCCCAGCATTTT
TRBV30,NA,TRBD1,TRBJ1-6,CAWSDHRGVSSPLHF,TGTGCCTGGAGCGATCACAGGGGAGTCTCTTCACCCCTCCACTTT
TRBV5-1,NA,TRBD2,TRBJ2-1,CASSFRNIISGSSYNEQFF,TGCGCCAGCAGCTTTCGAAATATTATAAGCGGGAGTTCCTACAATGAGCAGTTCTTC
TRBV29-1,NA,NA,TRBJ2-5,CSVSQGGETQYF,TGCAGCGTGAGTCAGGGGGGAGAGACCCAGTACTTC
TRBV18,NA,NA,TRBJ2-3,CASSPGRDTQYF,TGTGCCAGCTCACCAGGGAGAGATACGCAGTATTTT
TRBV7-3,NA,TRBD2,TRBJ2-1,CASSFSGGEFNEQFF,TGTGCCAGCAGCTTTAGCGGGGGGGAGTTCAATGAGCAGTTCTTC
TRBV20-1,NA,NA,TRBJ1-2,CSAQIYTF,TGCAGTGCTCAGATTTACACCTTC
TRBV7-2,NA,NA,TRBJ1-1,CASSSDRNTEAFF,TGTGCCAGCAGCAGCGATAGGAACACTGAAGCTTTCTTT
TRBV6-5,NA,NA,TRBJ1-4,CASRLRGASEKLFF,TGTGCCAGCAGGTTACGGGGGGCTAGTGAAAAACTGTTTTTT
TRBV18,NA,NA,TRBJ2-7,CASSPPSAWGYEQYF,TGTGCCAGCTCACCACCTAGCGCGTGGGGCTACGAGCAGTACTTC